Here is one T cell receptor (beta chain) with its context. What it recognizes is unknown. Germline V gene sequence: CDR1 LNHDA, CDR2 SQIVND (reference sequence). The CDR3 consists of 13 residues. Deletions cut 6 bases from V and 5 bases from J, with 13 bases between. TCRdb analysed the reads with MiXCR anew, one entry per CDR3 protein. The sample includes roughly 720,000 distinct CDR3 sequences, 35% to 40% of them seen just once. This record belongs to a study of T cell repertoires in cytomegalovirus infection. Overall study results and limits: Dominating the ex vivo response were HLA-C-restricted CMV-specific TCR beta clonotypes.

Sequencing used PBMCs. This TCR derives from a human donor in good health (CMV status not recorded). Some clones in this sample may be carry-over from other donors' samples. The chain couples TRBV19 to TRBJ2-5, with D possibly matching TRBD1 (6 bases). This chain's CDR3 is CASRAGAVETQYF. The CDR3 nucleotides are TGTGCCAGTAGGGCAGGGGCTGTGGAGACCCAGTACTTC.